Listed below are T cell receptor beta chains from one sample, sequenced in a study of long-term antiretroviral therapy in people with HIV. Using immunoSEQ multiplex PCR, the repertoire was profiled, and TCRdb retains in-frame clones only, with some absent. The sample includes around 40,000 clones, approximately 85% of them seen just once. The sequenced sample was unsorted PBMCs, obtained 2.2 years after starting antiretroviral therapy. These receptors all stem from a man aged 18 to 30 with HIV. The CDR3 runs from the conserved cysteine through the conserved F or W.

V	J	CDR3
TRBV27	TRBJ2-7	CASRKSPWTGGSYEQYF
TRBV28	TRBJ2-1	CASIPGLGVDEQFF
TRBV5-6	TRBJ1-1	CASSLGGGDTEAFF
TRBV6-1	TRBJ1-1	CASSGWTGDEAFF
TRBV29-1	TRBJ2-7	CSVRTDSYEQYF
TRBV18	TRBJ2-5	CASSPEETQYF
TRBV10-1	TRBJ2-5	CASSESWIGETQYF
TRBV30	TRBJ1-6	CAWRLGTDPLPLHF
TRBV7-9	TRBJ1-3	CASSSDGVSSGNTIYF
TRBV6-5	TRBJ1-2	CASRNQGLFEGYTF
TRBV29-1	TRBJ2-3	CSVGGPGDTQYF
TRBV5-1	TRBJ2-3	CASSLVPDSTDTQYF
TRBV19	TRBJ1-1	CASSSNSGQTEAFF
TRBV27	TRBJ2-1	CASSLGQAYNEQFF
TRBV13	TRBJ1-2	CASSETTGDLIYGYTF
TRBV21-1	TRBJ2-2	CARPSGSRAAGELFF
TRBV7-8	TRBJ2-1	CASSGARLAGTRSYNEQFF
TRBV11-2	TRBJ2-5	CASSATGFQETQYF
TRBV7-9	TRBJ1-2	CASRRGSYGYTF
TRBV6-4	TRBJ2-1	CASSDRRLAEVDEQFF
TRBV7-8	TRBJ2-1	CASSLARVGNNEQFF
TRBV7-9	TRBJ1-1	CASSPGLRAFF
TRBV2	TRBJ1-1	CASSEGENTEAFF
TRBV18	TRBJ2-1	CASSPWGREQFF
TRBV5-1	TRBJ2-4	CASSRRATTGTKNIQYF
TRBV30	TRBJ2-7	CAWRSQGLSYEQYF
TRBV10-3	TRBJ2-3	CATRPPGLAPDTQYF
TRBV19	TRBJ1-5	CASSIDPDRGKDQPQHF
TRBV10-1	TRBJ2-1	CASSDPALGSYNEQFF
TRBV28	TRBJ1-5	CASSFYRQGDQPQHF
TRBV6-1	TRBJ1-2	CASSEPGDYGYTF
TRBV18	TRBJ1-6	CASSPGQTSSYNSPLHF
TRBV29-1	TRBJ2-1	CSVEERVTEQFF
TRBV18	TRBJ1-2	CASSPGTAYYGYTF
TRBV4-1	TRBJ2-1	CASSQERDYRAGQFF
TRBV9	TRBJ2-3	CASSVEGVGTDTQYF
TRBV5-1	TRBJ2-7	CASSFHRTATYEQYF
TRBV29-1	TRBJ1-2	CSTTMGETYGYTF
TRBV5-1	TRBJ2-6	CASSFLAGANVLTF
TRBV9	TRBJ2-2	CASSGQGRNTGELFF
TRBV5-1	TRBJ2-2	CASSLRGLDTGELFF
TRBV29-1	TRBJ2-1	CSVEVGRANEQFF
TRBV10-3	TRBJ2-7	CAISESLSEQYF
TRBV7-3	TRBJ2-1	CASSLRTVSYNEQFF
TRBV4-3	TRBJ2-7	CASSVDRSTYEQYF
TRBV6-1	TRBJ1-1	CASSEGQGGGTEAFF
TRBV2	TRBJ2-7	CASIGTSGDTYEQYF
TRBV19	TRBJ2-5	CASSIDRDSKFQETQYF
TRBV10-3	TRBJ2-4	CATMDVTRLNIQYF
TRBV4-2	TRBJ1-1	CASSQGGEGPNTEAFF
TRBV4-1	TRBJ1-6	CASSQEPPGSNSPLHF